This TCR beta chain appears in the sequencing data of a study of shared clonotypes between healthy human individuals. Across the study: Aged 18 to 49, the donors were a couple of women and three men. Points from the study as a whole: Estimated richness was generally greater in naive than memory subsets. Among donors, the sharing of clonotypes was expected to be influenced by sequencing depth.

Deletions cut 3 bases from V and 7 bases from J, with 12 bases between. Germline loops: CDR1 PRHDT, CDR2 FYEKMQ (reference sequence). The CDR3 extends over 14 amino acids. On this clone itself: Its antigen is as yet unknown.

Measured with immunoSEQ multiplex PCR; TCRdb has only the in-frame clones, and not every one. The sample contains about 2 million clones, roughly 94% of which appear only once. Terminally differentiated effector memory CD45RA+ cells were left out of the naive CD8 fraction, which was CD45RO-negative and positively selected for CCR7. The sequencing sample was made of naive CD8+ T cells sorted from blood. The chain has TRBV13 and TRBJ1-4; D remains unclear. The source is a man in his late teens or twenties in good health. DNA of the CDR3: TGTGCCAGCAGCTTCACGGGTTTTGGTGAAAAACTGTTTTTT. Protein: CASSFTGFGEKLFF.